This T cell receptor (beta chain) is from a study of OX40 agonist ivuxolimab in advanced cancers. Findings and caveats of the study: Fewer expanded clones were found on average in CD4+ than in CD8+ T cells. CD4+ and CD8+ blood T cells expanded clonally by week 6 at 0.1 to 3.0 mg/kg.

Comment on this clone: The antigen is undetermined.

CDR3 length equals 13 residues. Germline V gene lookup returns CDR1 ENHRY and CDR2 SYGVKD. V lost 0 bases, J lost 8 bases, and 5 bases lay in between. The table came from immunoSEQ multiplex PCR; TCRdb's copy has only in-frame clones and leaves some out. Among over 50,000 clones listed, approximately 84% were seen once. The sequence came from an adult with an advanced solid tumor such as melanoma, head and neck, liver or kidney cancer. The sample here was CD4+ or CD8+ T cells sorted from blood, taken in a trial of the OX40 agonist ivuxolimab. This chain connects TRBV10-3 to TRBJ1-6; D uncertain. This chain's CDR3 is CAISESKDSPLHF. CDR3 coding DNA: TGTGCCATCAGTGAGTCGAAAGATTCACCCCTCCACTTT.